Below are 21 T cell receptor beta chains sequenced from a single sample in a study of CXCR3-negative and CXCR3-positive naive CD8 T cells. UMI-labeled 5' RACE yielded the TRB cDNA libraries. TCRdb reprocessed the 5' RACE reads, with one entry per CDR3 protein and no DNA. The sample shows tens of thousands of distinct CDR3 sequences, and less than 4.5% sits with its ten largest clones. Material: naive CXCR3- CD8+ T cells from blood. Indicated subset: CD45RO-CCR7+CD27+CD95- naive CD8+ T cells lacking CXCR3 (TNR3-). The receptors here all came from a human donor in good health. Some clones in this sample may be carry-over from other donors' samples.

The chain uses TRBV12-3 or TRBV12-4 and TRBJ2-7. The CDR3 sequence is 13 residues long. CDR3 in amino acids: CASSFSGDYEQYF.

V is TRBV4-2 and J is TRBJ2-7. In germline, CDR1 is LGHNA, CDR2 YNFKEQ. The CDR3 is made up of 15 amino acids. This CDR3 reads CASSQGIGSSYEQYF.

The chain has TRBV27 and TRBJ2-3; TCRdb returns TRBD1, unconfirmable since there is no DNA. The germline V gene encodes CDR1 MNHEY and CDR2 SMNVEV (reference sequence). The CDR3 length is 17 residues. CDR3 residues: CASSLGTPDGQGRPQYF.

The chain couples TRBV29-1 to TRBJ1-2. Per germline, CDR1 SQVTM and CDR2 ANQGSEA. The length of the CDR3 is 13 residues. CDR3 amino acids: CSVEWRSNYGYTF. The variable domain in full, completed from reference TRBV29-1 and TRBJ1-2, reads SAVISQKPSRDICQRGTSLTIQCQVDSQVTMMFWYRQQPGQSLTLIATANQGSEATYESGFVIDKFPISRPNLTFSTLTVSNMSPEDSSIYLCSVEWRSNYGYTFGSGTRLTVV.

The chain couples TRBV7-9 to TRBJ1-1. Germline V CDR1 and CDR2: SEHNR, FQNEAQ (reference sequence). The CDR3 is 12 residues long. CDR3 amino acids: CASSPSGRTAFF.

V usage is TRBV5-4 and J usage is TRBJ2-7; there is no DNA to check the TCRdb D call of TRBD1. The germline CDR1 and CDR2 sequences are SGHNT and YYREEE (reference sequence). This CDR3 has 16 residues. The CDR3 spells CASSFSSGTYSYEQYF.

The CDR3 loop is CASSYVGGTYEQYF. This chain links TRBV6-2 or TRBV6-3 with TRBJ2-7. This CDR3 region has 14 residues. Germline CDR1 reads MNHEY; CDR2 reads SVGEGT.

The V gene is TRBV29-1, the J gene TRBJ1-1; the D gene TCRdb calls, TRBD1, cannot be checked with no DNA. CDR1 is SQVTM, CDR2 ANQGSEA, per germline. This CDR3 region has 16 residues. CDR3 protein: CSVEDPTTGIGTEAFF. The entire variable domain, with the rest obtained from reference TRBV29-1 and TRBJ1-1, is as follows: SAVISQKPSRDICQRGTSLTIQCQVDSQVTMMFWYRQQPGQSLTLIATANQGSEATYESGFVIDKFPISRPNLTFSTLTVSNMSPEDSSIYLCSVEDPTTGIGTEAFFGQGTRLTVV.

This chain uses TRBV4-3 with TRBJ1-2. This CDR3 has 16 amino acids. Looked up from germline, CDR1 is LGHNA and CDR2 is YSLEER. CDR3 region: CASSQGRNSGAYGYTF.

Considering frequency, this clonotype is medium-sized. V and J are TRBV29-1 and TRBJ2-7; TCRdb proposes TRBD2, but this gene call is untestable without DNA. CDR1 and CDR2 (germline): SQVTM, ANQGSEA. The CDR3 length is 13 residues. CDR3 loop: CSANGAGSYEQYF.

This sequence joins TRBV29-1 and TRBJ2-7; TCRdb indicates TRBD1, and absent DNA this call remains unverified. This CDR3 region has 15 residues. Germline V gene sequence: CDR1 SQVTM, CDR2 ANQGSEA. The CDR3 reads CSVEFAGSSSYEQYF.

The gene calls are TRBV25-1 and TRBJ2-6; TCRdb's D call of TRBD2 is untestable without DNA. The CDR3 spans 17 residues. The germline V gene encodes CDR1 MGHDK and CDR2 SYGVNS. The CDR3 is CASSPGTSSSGANVLTF.

The rearrangement links TRBV7-8 to TRBJ1-5; the D call from TCRdb, TRBD1, cannot be confirmed without DNA. CDR3 length: 15 amino acids. The germline V gene encodes CDR1 SGHVS and CDR2 FQNEAQ. CDR3 residues: CASSPRDRFNQPQHF.

This chain connects TRBV12-3 or TRBV12-4 to TRBJ2-1; TCRdb names TRBD1, which stays unverified in the absence of DNA. This CDR3 contains 14 residues. The CDR3 loop reads CASSWGVGGNEQFF.

This chain joins TRBV7-9 and TRBJ2-1; TCRdb lists TRBD2, though no DNA is available to test this call. The germline gives CDR1 SEHNR, CDR2 FQNEAQ (reference sequence). This CDR3 region has 16 residues. CDR3: CASSLTPRPGGNEQFF. Together with reference TRBV7-9 and TRBJ2-1, the CDR3 gives the full variable domain: DTGVSQNPRHKITKRGQNVTFRCDPISEHNRLYWYRQTLGQGPEFLTYFQNEAQLEKSRLLSDRFSAERPKGSFSTLEIQRTEQGDSAMYLCASSLTPRPGGNEQFFGPGTRLTVL.

The chain links TRBV7-2 to TRBJ2-1; TCRdb indicates TRBD2, and absent DNA this call remains unverified. Germline V gene lookup returns CDR1 SGHTA and CDR2 FQGNSA. This CDR3 is built from 15 residues. Here the CDR3 reads CASSALSGSYNEQFF.

The CDR3 here is CASSSSRGGLQETQYF. V is TRBV12-3 or TRBV12-4 and J is TRBJ2-5; the D call from TCRdb, TRBD1, cannot be confirmed without DNA. CDR3 size: 16 residues.

The chain carries TRBV29-1 and TRBJ2-3. CDR1 and CDR2 from the germline V gene are SQVTM and ANQGSEA. The CDR3 has 12 residues. CDR3 amino acids: CSVEVGTDTQYF.

V gene TRBV29-1 combines with J gene TRBJ2-3; TCRdb names TRBD1, which stays unverified in the absence of DNA. Germline CDR1 is SQVTM and CDR2 is ANQGSEA. This CDR3 comprises 15 residues. The chain's CDR3 is CSVIRAEGHGDTQYF.

The chain has TRBV4-3 and TRBJ1-2. This CDR3 spans 14 amino acids. The germline V gene encodes CDR1 LGHNA and CDR2 YSLEER. The CDR3 sequence: CASSQEVDGYGYTF.

The chain has TRBV28 and TRBJ2-1. This CDR3 has 16 residues. The germline V gene encodes CDR1 MDHEN and CDR2 SYDVKM. The CDR3 spells CASRPAADYVANEQFF.